The 28 T cell receptor beta chains given below trace back to one sample, sequenced in a study of OX40 agonist ivuxolimab in advanced cancers. This table comes from immunoSEQ multiplex PCR, and its TCRdb copy is limited to in-frame clones, with some not included. The sample includes around 62,000 clones, around 85% of them seen just once. Sequencing used CD4+ or CD8+ T cells sorted from blood, obtained in a trial of the OX40 agonist ivuxolimab. The source is an adult with an advanced solid tumor such as melanoma, head and neck, liver or kidney cancer.

There are a few counts of this clone. CDR3 coding DNA: TGTGCCAGCAGCTTATTTGCAGGGGACTATGGCTACACCTTC. Amino acids: CASSLFAGDYGYTF. V gene TRBV7-8 combines with J gene TRBJ1-2; D possibly corresponds to TRBD1 (6 bases). Germline assignment: CDR1 SGHVS and CDR2 FQNEAQ. This CDR3 comprises 14 residues. The germline V and J ends were trimmed by 2 bases and 3 bases, with 10 bases remaining between them. Using reference TRBV7-8 and TRBJ1-2 for the parts outside the CDR3, the full variable domain is GAGVSQSPRYKVAKRGQDVALRCDPISGHVSLFWYQQALGQGPEFLTYFQNEAQLDKSGLPSDRFFAERPEGSVSTLKIQRTQQEDSAVYLCASSLFAGDYGYTFGSGTRLTVV.

As to this clone: The identical CDR3 is also encoded by other nucleotide sequences in the sample. V gene TRBV5-1 combines with J gene TRBJ1-1; D is perhaps TRBD1 (6 bases). CDR1 SGHRS and CDR2 YFSETQ come from the germline V gene. V dropped 1 base and J dropped 1 base, with 8 bases sitting between them. The CDR3 extends over 14 amino acids. CDR3 sequence (DNA): TGCGCCAGCAGCTTGTCGACAGGGAACACTGAAGCTTTCTTT. This translates into CASSLSTGNTEAFF.

The chain combines TRBV18 with TRBJ1-1; D gene ambiguous. CDR1 is KGHSH, CDR2 LQKENI, per germline. The V gene lost 5 bases and the J gene lost 6 bases, with 13 bases spanning the gap. There are 13 residues in the CDR3. The CDR3: CASSSRAAAEAFF. Written as DNA, the CDR3 is TGTGCCAGCTCAAGTAGGGCGGCTGCTGAAGCTTTCTTT.

With respect to this clone: The same CDR3 arises from other DNA sequences in this sample as well. The chain is built from TRBV9 and TRBJ1-1; TRBD1 might be the D (5 bases). The CDR3 loop spans 17 amino acids. Trimming stripped 0 bases from V and 5 bases from J, with 20 bases between. CDR1 SGDLS and CDR2 YYNGEE come from the germline V gene. The CDR3 loop is CASSVGILTGLGTEAFF. Written as DNA, the CDR3 is TGTGCCAGCAGCGTAGGGATTTTGACGGGGCTGGGGACTGAAGCTTTCTTT.

The rearrangement joins TRBV5-1 to TRBJ1-5; perhaps TRBD1 as D (6 bases). The CDR3 is 13 amino acids. Germline V gene sequence: CDR1 SGHRS, CDR2 YFSETQ. V shed 1 base and J shed 4 bases, with 6 bases lying between them. This CDR3 is CASSLTGNQPQHF. CDR3 sequence (DNA): TGCGCCAGCAGCTTGACAGGGAATCAGCCCCAGCATTTT.

This chain connects TRBV28 to TRBJ1-1, with unresolved D. This CDR3 comprises 12 residues. V lost 2 bases and J lost 8, with 9 bases in between. Germline V gene lookup returns CDR1 MDHEN and CDR2 SYDVKM. This CDR3 reads CASSLSGREAFF. The CDR3 region has the DNA TGTGCCAGCAGTTTAAGTGGCAGGGAAGCTTTCTTT.

This clone was detected a few times. This rearrangement joins TRBV19 to TRBJ1-2, with unresolved D. Trimming removed 7 bases at V and 0 bases at J, with 9 bases between. The CDR3 runs to 13 residues. Germline CDR1 LNHDA, CDR2 SQIVND (reference sequence). This CDR3 is CASKTVSNYGYTF. CDR3 in DNA: TGTGCCAGTAAAACGGTCTCTAACTATGGCTACACCTTC.

The chain is built from TRBV5-1 and TRBJ1-4; weak D call: TRBD1 (5 bases). The CDR3 has 15 amino acids. The V end was cut by 0 bases, the J end by 7 bases, with 13 bases between. Germline V lookup: CDR1 SGHRS, CDR2 YFSETQ. This CDR3 is CASSLVGGTGEKLFF. CDR3 nucleotide sequence: TGCGCCAGCAGCTTGGTCGGCGGGACGGGTGAAAAACTGTTTTTT. The full variable domain, completed using reference TRBV5-1 and TRBJ1-4, is KAGVTQTPRYLIKTRGQQVTLSCSPISGHRSVSWYQQTPGQGLQFLFEYFSETQRNKGNFPGRFSGRQFSNSRSEMNVSTLELGDSALYLCASSLVGGTGEKLFFGSGTQLSVL.

The V and J genes are TRBV5-1 and TRBJ2-7; D is uncertain. The V gene's germline CDR1 is SGHRS and CDR2 YFSETQ. Trimming pared 4 bases from V and 2 bases from J, leaving 10 bases between. There are 13 residues in the CDR3. DNA of the CDR3: TGCGCCAGCAGCAAGACGGTAACCTACGAGCAGTACTTC. Its translation is CASSKTVTYEQYF. The full variable domain, completed using reference TRBV5-1 and TRBJ2-7, is KAGVTQTPRYLIKTRGQQVTLSCSPISGHRSVSWYQQTPGQGLQFLFEYFSETQRNKGNFPGRFSGRQFSNSRSEMNVSTLELGDSALYLCASSKTVTYEQYFGPGTRLTVT.

V is TRBV6-6 and J is TRBJ1-2; D is possibly TRBD1 (5 bases). With 6 bases removed from V and 0 bases from J, the gap between germline ends came to 17 bases. The CDR3 length is 16 residues. Germline V gives CDR1 MNHNY, CDR2 SVGAGI (reference sequence). CDR3 DNA: TGTGCCAGCAGAGATATTGACAGCCTAACTAACTATGGCTACACCTTC. The encoded protein is CASRDIDSLTNYGYTF.

The genes are TRBV19 and TRBJ2-7; D possibly matches TRBD1 or TRBD2 (5 bases each). Germline V gene lookup returns CDR1 LNHDA and CDR2 SQIVND (reference sequence). V lost 5 bases and J lost 2, with 16 bases in between. The CDR3 totals 15 residues. The CDR3 nucleotides read TGTGCCAGTAGTCCAGACCGGGACGTAGCCTACGAGCAGTACTTC. This encodes CASSPDRDVAYEQYF. Supplemented by reference TRBV19 and TRBJ2-7, the full variable domain reads DGGITQSPKYLFRKEGQNVTLSCEQNLNHDAMYWYRQDPGQGLRLIYYSQIVNDFQKGDIAEGYSVSREKKESFPLTVTSAQKNPTAFYLCASSPDRDVAYEQYFGPGTRLTVT.

The V gene is TRBV7-2, the J gene TRBJ2-1; tentatively, D is TRBD1 or TRBD2 (6 bases each). The CDR3 length is 16 residues. Looked up from germline, CDR1 is SGHTA and CDR2 is FQGNSA. Trimming shortened V by 2 bases and J by 7 bases, and 18 bases separated the two germline ends. The CDR3, as DNA: TGTGCCAGCAGCTTAAGCCTGTCCCAGGGGAGGAATGAGCAGTTCTTC. The encoded protein is CASSLSLSQGRNEQFF.

In this sample, this clone turned up a few times. The chain joins TRBV9 to TRBJ2-3, with 8 bases identical to TRBD2. This CDR3 spans 16 amino acids. Per germline, CDR1 SGDLS and CDR2 YYNGEE. V trimming: 4 bases; J trimming: 0 bases; junction bases outside the gene matches: 7. The CDR3 DNA follows: TGTGCCAGCAGCCCATATTCGGGGGGGAGCACAGATACGCAGTATTTT. Protein: CASSPYSGGSTDTQYF.

The V and J genes are TRBV10-3 and TRBJ2-5; D uncertain. Per germline, CDR1 ENHRY and CDR2 SYGVKD. Between the trimmed V and J ends, which lost 4 bases and 0 bases, there was a span of 9 bases. The CDR3 runs 14 residues. This CDR3 reads CAISGSLYQETQYF. CDR3 bases: TGTGCCATCAGTGGGAGTCTCTACCAAGAGACCCAGTACTTC.

The J gene is TRBJ1-6, the V gene TRBV6-6; the D gene is possibly TRBD1 (5 bases). The CDR3 has 15 amino acids. Germline V gene lookup returns CDR1 MNHNY and CDR2 SVGAGI (reference sequence). The V end lost 2 bases, the J end lost 7 bases, and 12 bases lay between the germline ends. Here the CDR3 DNA reads TGTGCCAGCAGTTACCTGGCAGGGAAAAATTCACCCCTCCACTTT. Amino acids: CASSYLAGKNSPLHF.

The chain has TRBV7-9 and TRBJ1-1, with D unresolved. The CDR3 has 12 amino acids. CDR1 SEHNR and CDR2 FQNEAQ come from the germline V gene (reference sequence). Trimming took off 6 bases at V and 2 bases at J, with 7 bases between the two ends. CDR3 amino acids: CASRDINTEAFF. In nucleotides, the CDR3 is TGTGCCAGCAGGGATATAAACACTGAAGCTTTCTTT.

A remark on this clone: The sample has other DNA sequences that encode this CDR3 too. The J gene is TRBJ1-1, the V gene TRBV18; TRBD1 might be the D (6 bases). The CDR3 loop spans 14 amino acids. Looked up from germline, CDR1 is KGHSH and CDR2 is LQKENI. Trimming stripped 3 bases from V and 2 bases from J, with 10 bases between. CDR3 sequence (DNA): TGTGCCAGCTCACCGGGACACCTTAACACTGAAGCTTTCTTT. This gives the protein CASSPGHLNTEAFF. The variable domain in full, completed from reference TRBV18 and TRBJ1-1, reads NAGVMQNPRHLVRRRGQEARLRCSPMKGHSHVYWYRQLPEEGLKFMVYLQKENIIDESGMPKERFSAEFPKEGPSILRIQQVVRGDSAAYFCASSPGHLNTEAFFGQGTRLTVV.

J is TRBJ2-7 and V is TRBV6-5, with D perhaps being TRBD1 or TRBD2 (5 bases each). CDR3 length equals 13 residues. Between the trimmed V and J ends, which lost 8 bases and 2 bases, there was a span of 13 bases. Germline lookup yields CDR1 MNHEY and CDR2 SVGAGI. The CDR3 region is CASWGRRTYEQYF. The CDR3 bases are TGTGCCAGCTGGGGCAGGAGGACCTACGAGCAGTACTTC.

The J gene is TRBJ2-5, the V gene TRBV6-6; perhaps D is TRBD1 or TRBD2 (5 bases each). V was shortened by 5 bases and J by 5 bases, with 12 bases between the two germline ends. The V gene's germline CDR1 is MNHNY and CDR2 SVGAGI (reference sequence). The CDR3 sequence is 13 residues long. The CDR3 protein is CASSPRGIETQYF. For the CDR3, the DNA is TGTGCCAGCAGTCCGAGGGGAATCGAGACCCAGTACTTC.

The gene calls are TRBV7-9 and TRBJ2-3; no reliable D call. CDR3 length: 12 amino acids. CDR1 is SEHNR, CDR2 FQNEAQ, per germline (reference sequence). V lost 2 bases, J lost 4 bases, and 4 bases lay in between. The CDR3 DNA is TGTGCCAGCAGCTTAAGTCCAGATACGCAGTATTTT. Residues: CASSLSPDTQYF. The full variable domain, in which reference TRBV7-9 and TRBJ2-3 provide the parts outside the CDR3, is DTGVSQNPRHKITKRGQNVTFRCDPISEHNRLYWYRQTLGQGPEFLTYFQNEAQLEKSRLLSDRFSAERPKGSFSTLEIQRTEQGDSAMYLCASSLSPDTQYFGPGTRLTVL.

This chain connects TRBV7-2 to TRBJ2-3; 12 positions match TRBD2. The germline CDR1 and CDR2 sequences are SGHTA and FQGNSA. Trimming removed 5 bases from V and 1 base from J; junction bases left unmatched: 1. The CDR3 is 15 residues long. CDR3 DNA: TGTGCCAGCAGCCGGACTAGCGGGGGCACAGATACGCAGTATTTT. It encodes CASSRTSGGTDTQYF.

The gene calls are TRBV7-2 and TRBJ2-2; 8 bases align to TRBD2. This CDR3 is built from 18 residues. After removal of 3 bases from V and 0 bases from J, the junction contained 9 bases not matched to a gene. Germline V gene lookup returns CDR1 SGHTA and CDR2 FQGNSA. The CDR3 here is CASSFTSGFLPNTGELFF. CDR3 DNA: TGTGCCAGCAGCTTCACTAGCGGCTTCCTTCCGAACACCGGGGAGCTGTTTTTT.

Concerning this clone itself: A junction end diverges from the germline sequence, so it may reflect a read error. The rearrangement uses TRBV27 and TRBJ1-2; D remains unclear. Germline V gives CDR1 MNHEY, CDR2 SMNVEV (reference sequence). The CDR3 is 12 amino acids. Here the CDR3 reads CASSFREAPVLF. The DNA of the CDR3 is TGTGCCAGCAGTTTTCGGGAAGCACCCGTCCTCTTC.

The chain links TRBV10-3 to TRBJ2-7, with 7 nucleotides matching TRBD1. Germline-derived CDR1 and CDR2 are ENHRY and SYGVKD. The CDR3 runs to 14 residues. V shed 0 bases, J shed 4 bases, and the junction held 3 bases outside the gene matches. CDR3 sequence (DNA): TGTGCCATCAGTGAGTCAAACAGGGGTTACGAGCAGTACTTC. Encoded protein: CAISESNRGYEQYF.

The chain recombines TRBV6-1 with TRBJ2-2; D is undetermined. The CDR3 is 13 residues long. Looked up from germline, CDR1 is MNHNS and CDR2 is SASEGT. V dropped 4 bases and J dropped 4 bases, with 7 bases sitting between them. CDR3 residues: CASSVRRTGELFF. In DNA form, the CDR3 reads TGTGCCAGCAGTGTCAGACGCACCGGGGAGCTGTTTTTT.

The chain employs TRBV4-3 and TRBJ2-3, with D possibly being TRBD1 or TRBD2 (7 bases each). Per germline, CDR1 LGHNA and CDR2 YSLEER. This CDR3 has 15 amino acids. Between the trimmed V and J ends, which lost 0 bases and 10 bases, there was a span of 17 bases. Written as DNA, the CDR3 is TGCGCCAGCAGCCAAGAAGGGGGCCGGGCGGGGGCGCAGTATTTT. It codes for CASSQEGGRAGAQYF.

The count of this clone is one. The V gene is TRBV7-2, the J gene TRBJ2-7; the match to TRBD2 covers 12 bases. Per germline, CDR1 SGHTA and CDR2 FQGNSA. This CDR3 has 15 residues. With 3 bases clipped from V and 2 bases from J, the junction kept 2 bases outside the gene matches. CDR3 nucleotide sequence: TGTGCCAGCAGCTTGACTAGCGGGGGTCCCTACGAGCAGTACTTC. Translation: CASSLTSGGPYEQYF. Looking up the rest from reference TRBV7-2 and TRBJ2-7 gives the full variable domain: GAGVSQSPSNKVTEKGKDVELRCDPISGHTALYWYRQSLGQGLEFLIYFQGNSAPDKSGLPSDRFSAERTGGSVSTLTIQRTQQEDSAVYLCASSLTSGGPYEQYFGPGTRLTVT.

The chain links TRBV19 to TRBJ2-3; D is uncertain. This CDR3 spans 14 amino acids. Germline assignment: CDR1 LNHDA and CDR2 SQIVND (reference sequence). Trimming removed 2 bases at V and 6 bases at J, with 12 bases between. CDR3: CASSISIMGDTQYF. Written as DNA, the CDR3 is TGTGCCAGTAGTATATCGATAATGGGGGATACGCAGTATTTT.